Each of the 17 T cell receptor beta chains below was sequenced from the same sample in a study of blood T cell repertoires in COVID-19. Using immunoSEQ multiplex PCR, the repertoire was profiled, and TCRdb retains in-frame clones only, with some absent. Of a few hundred thousand clones listed, about four fifths were seen once; the top ten hold 3% to 4.5%. The source material was peripheral blood. These receptors came from a woman of 80 years or more with acute or convalescent COVID-19.

This chain connects TRBV6-2 or TRBV6-3 to TRBJ2-2; 7 nucleotides align to TRBD1. CDR3 length equals 16 residues. J gave up 0 bases and V 4 bases, and 5 bases lay outside the gene matches. Germline CDR1 MNHEY, CDR2 SVGEGT. The CDR3, as DNA: TGTGCCAGCAGTTGGGACAGACTAACGAACACCGGGGAGCTGTTTTTT. Translated: CASSWDRLTNTGELFF.

This chain uses TRBV28 with TRBJ2-7; 9 bases are shared with TRBD1. CDR1 MDHEN and CDR2 SYDVKM come from the germline V gene. The CDR3 covers 14 residues. V was pared by 6 bases and J by 10 bases, with 13 bases of the junction left unmatched. CDR3 nucleotide sequence: TGTGCCAGCAGACCCACGGGACAGGGCCCTTTCCAGTACTTC. Translation: CASRPTGQGPFQYF.

The chain is built from TRBV19 and TRBJ1-3, with TRBD1 matching 8 bases. With V trimmed by 5 bases and J by 0 bases, 6 bases remained unmatched. This CDR3 has 16 amino acids. The germline CDR1 and CDR2 sequences are LNHDA and SQIVND (reference sequence). CDR3 nucleotide sequence: TGTGCCAGTAGTTTGGACAGGGCCGACTCTGGAAACACCATATATTTT. Encoded protein: CASSLDRADSGNTIYF.

This clone has just a few counts. V and J are TRBV5-6 and TRBJ1-2, with 7 bases aligning to TRBD1. CDR3 length: 14 residues. J lost 2 bases, V lost 4 bases, and 5 bases had no gene match. Per the germline V gene, CDR1 is SGHDT and CDR2 is YYEEEE. This CDR3 reads CASSLTGLNYGYTF. The CDR3 coding sequence is TGTGCCAGCAGCCTGACAGGGTTAAACTATGGCTACACCTTC.

J is TRBJ2-7 and V is TRBV5-6, with unresolved D. CDR1 is SGHDT, CDR2 YYEEEE, per germline. V was clipped by 0 bases and J by 0 bases, with 7 bases between them. CDR3 length: 14 residues. As DNA, the CDR3 is TGTGCCAGCAGCTTGGACGGGTCCTCCTACGAGCAGTACTTC. This translates into CASSLDGSSYEQYF.

The chain employs TRBV4-2 and TRBJ1-1; 7 bases align to TRBD1. The V gene's germline CDR1 is LGHNA and CDR2 YNFKEQ. V lost 4 bases to trimming and J lost 2 bases; unmatched junction nucleotides: 4. The CDR3 runs to 14 residues. The CDR3 region is CASSPRQGNTEAFF. For the CDR3, the DNA is TGTGCCAGCAGCCCCCGACAGGGAAACACTGAAGCTTTCTTT.

The genes are TRBV6-5 and TRBJ2-1; 7 bases line up with TRBD2. The CDR3 is made up of 14 amino acids. Germline CDR1 MNHEY, CDR2 SVGAGI. Germline trimming cut 0 bases from V and 7 bases from J; bases unmatched to any gene: 3. CDR3 in DNA: TGTGCCAGCAGTTACTCGATGGGGGGGAATGAGCAGTTCTTC. It is translated as CASSYSMGGNEQFF.

The chain links TRBV6-1 to TRBJ1-2; D unclear. CDR1 and CDR2 from the germline V gene are MNHNS and SASEGT. The V end lost 2 bases, the J end lost 7 bases, and 5 bases lay between the germline ends. The CDR3 is 11 amino acids. The DNA of the CDR3 is TGTGCCAGCAGTGAATCGGTTGGCTACACCTTC. It is translated as CASSESVGYTF.

The chain links TRBV11-2 to TRBJ1-3; 8 nucleotides align to TRBD1. The CDR3 runs to 16 residues. Germline CDR1 reads SGHAT; CDR2 reads FQNNGV. The J segment lost 0 bases and the V segment lost 2 bases, leaving 3 bases of the junction unmatched. CDR3 region: CASSLQGASSGNTIYF. The DNA of the CDR3 is TGTGCCAGCAGCTTACAGGGGGCCTCCTCTGGAAACACCATATATTTT.

This rearrangement joins TRBV4-3 to TRBJ1-2; D is unclear. V gave up 0 bases and J gave up 5 bases, with 7 bases separating them. CDR1 and CDR2 (germline): LGHNA, YSLEER. CDR3 length: 13 residues. The CDR3 protein is CASSQEAGYGYTF. CDR3 sequence (DNA): TGCGCCAGCAGCCAAGAAGCGGGGTATGGCTACACCTTC.

The rearrangement joins TRBV28 to TRBJ1-6; D is uncertain. V lost 8 bases and J lost 7, with 15 bases in between. Germline V gene lookup returns CDR1 MDHEN and CDR2 SYDVKM. This CDR3 spans 14 amino acids. The CDR3: CASAYPGNNSPLHF. The CDR3 DNA reads TGTGCCAGCGCGTACCCGGGAAACAATTCACCCCTCCACTTT.

V usage is TRBV10-3 and J usage is TRBJ2-7, with 10 bases fitting TRBD1. This CDR3 spans 18 amino acids. Per germline, CDR1 ENHRY and CDR2 SYGVKD. The junction had 19 bases not matched to a gene; V was cut back by 6 bases and J by 5 bases. CDR3 DNA: TGTGCCATCAGGGGACCGGGACAGGGGCGAGAAGGTGGCCACGAGCAGTACTTC. This codes for CAIRGPGQGREGGHEQYF.

The rearrangement joins TRBV4-2 to TRBJ1-2; 10 bases map to TRBD1. V was pared by 0 bases and J by 8 bases, with 6 bases of the junction left unmatched. The CDR3 covers 15 residues. From germline, CDR1 is LGHNA and CDR2 YNFKEQ. The CDR3 DNA reads TGTGCCAGCAGCCAAGAACAAGGGACAGGGGTCGGCTACACCTTC. This translates into CASSQEQGTGVGYTF.

The CDR3 nucleotides read TGTGCCAGCAGCTTATACGGCGGGGGGGCCAGTGAGCAGTTCTTC. Its translation: CASSLYGGGASEQFF. The rearrangement joins TRBV7-9 to TRBJ2-1; TRBD2 aligns across 9 bases. CDR1 and CDR2 (germline): SEHNR, FQNEAQ (reference sequence). V lost 2 bases and J lost 9; bases outside the gene matches: 8. CDR3 length equals 15 residues. Together with reference TRBV7-9 and TRBJ2-1, the CDR3 gives the full variable domain: DTGVSQNPRHKITKRGQNVTFRCDPISEHNRLYWYRQTLGQGPEFLTYFQNEAQLEKSRLLSDRFSAERPKGSFSTLEIQRTEQGDSAMYLCASSLYGGGASEQFFGPGTRLTVL.

This clone was seen a few times. The J gene is TRBJ1-1, the V gene TRBV4-1; a weak D match, TRBD1 (5 bases). The CDR3 is 14 amino acids. Germline CDR1 is MGHRA and CDR2 is YSYEKL. V lost 8 bases and J lost 1, with 14 bases in between. The CDR3 region is CASRGNLRNTEAFF. Written as DNA, the CDR3 is TGCGCCAGCCGGGGGAACCTGCGGAACACTGAAGCTTTCTTT.

This clone was observed a handful of times. V and J are TRBV9 and TRBJ1-1; weak D call: TRBD1 (5 bases). CDR3 length equals 16 residues. CDR1 is SGDLS, CDR2 YYNGEE, per germline. Trimming pared 0 bases from V and 4 bases from J, leaving 16 bases between. The CDR3 spells CASSVAGTGGSTEAFF. In DNA, the CDR3 is TGTGCCAGCAGCGTAGCCGGGACGGGAGGAAGCACTGAAGCTTTCTTT.

The chain recombines TRBV19 with TRBJ1-1; D is unresolved. V was cut by 2 bases and J by 4 bases, with 17 bases left in between. CDR1 LNHDA and CDR2 SQIVND come from the germline V gene (reference sequence). This CDR3 spans 16 amino acids. The DNA of the CDR3 is TGTGCCAGTAGTATACGTCAGGACTTAAGCGGCACTGAAGCTTTCTTT. Amino acid sequence: CASSIRQDLSGTEAFF.